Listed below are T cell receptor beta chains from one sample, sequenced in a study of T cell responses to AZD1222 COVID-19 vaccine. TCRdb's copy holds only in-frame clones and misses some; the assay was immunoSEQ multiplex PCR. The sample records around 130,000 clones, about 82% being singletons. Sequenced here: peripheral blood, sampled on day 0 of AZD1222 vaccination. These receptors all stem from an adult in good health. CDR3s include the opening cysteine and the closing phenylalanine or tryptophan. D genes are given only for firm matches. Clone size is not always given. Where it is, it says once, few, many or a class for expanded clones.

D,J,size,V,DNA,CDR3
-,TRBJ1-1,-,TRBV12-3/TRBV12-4,TGTGCCAGCAGTTTAGTTAGGAACACTGAAGCTTTCTTT,CASSLVRNTEAFF
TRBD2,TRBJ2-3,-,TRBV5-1,TGCGCCAGCAGCTTGGGGAGGCTAGCGGGAATGCTGAGAGATACGCAGTATTTT,CASSLGRLAGMLRDTQYF
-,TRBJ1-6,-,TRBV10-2,TGCGCCAGCAGTTCTGAGGGGGTTTATAATTCACCCCTCCACTTT,CASSSEGVYNSPLHF
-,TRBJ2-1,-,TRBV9,TGTGCCAGCAGCGGCATTCCTCGGAACAACAATGAGCAGTTCTTC,CASSGIPRNNNEQFF
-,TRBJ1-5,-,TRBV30,TGTGCCTGGAGTGAGGGCAATTATCAGCCCCAGCATTTT,CAWSEGNYQPQHF
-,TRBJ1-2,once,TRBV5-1,TGCGCCAGCAGCTTCGTCCAGTACCAGGGGTCTTCTTATGGCTACACCTTC,CASSFVQYQGSSYGYTF
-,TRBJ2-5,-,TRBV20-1,TGCAGTGCTAGTCCCGGGCCGGAGCGAGAGACCCAGTACTTC,CSASPGPERETQYF
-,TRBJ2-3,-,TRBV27,TGTGCCAGCAGTGGTAGCGGTCGCACAGATACGCAGTATTTT,CASSGSGRTDTQYF
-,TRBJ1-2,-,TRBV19,TGTGCCAGTAGTATAGATGGTTTCGGGGGCGACTATGGCTACACCTTC,CASSIDGFGGDYGYTF
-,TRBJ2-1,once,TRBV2,TGTGCCAGCAGTGTACAGGGAACCTACAATGAGCAGTTCTTC,CASSVQGTYNEQFF
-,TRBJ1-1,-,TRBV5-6,TGTGCCAGCAGCTTGTACGGACGGTACACTGAAGCTTTCTTT,CASSLYGRYTEAFF
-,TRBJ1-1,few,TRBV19,TGTGCCAGTAGTAGCACAGGGTACGTGGGCACTGAAGCTTTCTTT,CASSSTGYVGTEAFF
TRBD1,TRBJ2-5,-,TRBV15,TGTGCCACCAGCATACGGGACAGGGGACAAGAGACCCAGTACTTC,CATSIRDRGQETQYF
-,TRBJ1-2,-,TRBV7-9,TGTGCCAGCAGCCAGGGACTCACTGCGCCATCTAACCTGTATGGCTACACCTTC,CASSQGLTAPSNLYGYTF
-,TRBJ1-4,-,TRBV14,TGTGCCAGCAGGTTCACAACTAATGAAAAACTGTTTTTT,CASRFTTNEKLFF
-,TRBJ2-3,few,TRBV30,TGTGCCTGGAGTCTCCAACCCACAGATACGCAGTATTTT,CAWSLQPTDTQYF
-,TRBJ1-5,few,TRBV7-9,TGTGCCAGCAGCTTCCGAGGCAATCAGCCCCAGCATTTT,CASSFRGNQPQHF
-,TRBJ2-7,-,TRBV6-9,TGTGCCAGCAATTGCGGGGTAAGGTGCCACGAGCAGTACTTC,CASNCGVRCHEQYF
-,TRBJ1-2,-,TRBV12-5,TGTGCTAGTGGTTTCTCCTTAGACAGGTTGGGGGCCTATGGCTACACCTTC,CASGFSLDRLGAYGYTF
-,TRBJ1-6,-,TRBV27,TGTGCCAGCAGTTGGGGGTACAATTCACCCCTCCACTTT,CASSWGYNSPLHF
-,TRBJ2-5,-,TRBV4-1,TGCGCCAGCAGCCAAGATGAAGGCGACGAGACCCAGTACTTC,CASSQDEGDETQYF
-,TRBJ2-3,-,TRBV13,TGTGCCAGCAGCTTAGAGCTAAGGTCCGGGATAAGCACAGATACGCAGTATTTT,CASSLELRSGISTDTQYF
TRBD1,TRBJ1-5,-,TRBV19,TGTGCCAGTAGTACGACAGGGGGTAGCAATCAGCCCCAGCATTTT,CASSTTGGSNQPQHF
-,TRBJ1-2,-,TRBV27,TGTGCCAGCAGTTTTCGGGGGGCAGGTAACTATGGCTACACCTTC,CASSFRGAGNYGYTF
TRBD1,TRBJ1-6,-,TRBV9,TGTGCCAGCAGCGCAACAGGGGTCTCTAGTTCACCCCTCCACTTT,CASSATGVSSSPLHF
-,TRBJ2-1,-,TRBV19,TGTGCCAGTCGGGGTTTTGGGGAGGCCTACAATGAGCAGTTCTTC,CASRGFGEAYNEQFF
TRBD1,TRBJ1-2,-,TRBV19,TGTGCCAGTAGTAGGGACAGGGTCGGCTACACCTTC,CASSRDRVGYTF